This TCR beta chain was identified during a study of CDR3 diversity in severe acne. TCRdb passed the PCR reads through MiXCR, listing each CDR3 protein once. The repertoire holds 97,000 or so distinct CDR3 sequences, with about half as singletons. The CDR3 length is 15 residues. Germline V gene data show CDR1 as SQVTM and CDR2 as ANQGSEA. V was clipped by 0 bases and J by 2 bases; unmatched bases: 4. The receptor was derived from a male donor with acne. Sequenced material: blood. The rearrangement links TRBV29-1 to TRBJ2-5; 9 nucleotides match TRBD1. The CDR3 reads CSVEDPGQGQETQYF. DNA for the CDR3: TGCAGCGTTGAAGATCCGGGACAGGGTCAAGAGACCCAGTACTTC.